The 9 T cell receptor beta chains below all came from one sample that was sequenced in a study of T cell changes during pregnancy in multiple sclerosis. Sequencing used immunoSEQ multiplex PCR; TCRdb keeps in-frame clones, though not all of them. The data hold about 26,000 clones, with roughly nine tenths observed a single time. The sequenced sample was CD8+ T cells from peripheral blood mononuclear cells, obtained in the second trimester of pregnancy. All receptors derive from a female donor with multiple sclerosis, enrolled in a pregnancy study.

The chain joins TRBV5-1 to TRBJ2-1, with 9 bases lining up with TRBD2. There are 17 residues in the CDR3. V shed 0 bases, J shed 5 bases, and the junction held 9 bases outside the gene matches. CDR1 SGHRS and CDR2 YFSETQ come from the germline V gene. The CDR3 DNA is TGCGCCAGCAGCTTGGCTGGGGGCGGGAGGGGGAACAATGAGCAGTTCTTC. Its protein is CASSLAGGGRGNNEQFF.

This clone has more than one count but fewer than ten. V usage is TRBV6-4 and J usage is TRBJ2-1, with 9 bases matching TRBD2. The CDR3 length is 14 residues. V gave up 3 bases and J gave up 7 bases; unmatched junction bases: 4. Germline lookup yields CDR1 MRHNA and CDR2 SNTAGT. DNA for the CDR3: TGTGCCAGCAGTGAAGGACTAGCGAGTAATGAGCAGTTCTTC. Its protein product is CASSEGLASNEQFF.

This chain's CDR3 is CSVTAPGLEQYF. CDR3 sequence (DNA): TGCAGCGTGACGGCTCCGGGACTCGAGCAGTACTTC. The J gene is TRBJ2-7, the V gene TRBV29-1; TRBD2 is a possible D gene (6 bases). Germline CDR1 reads SQVTM; CDR2 reads ANQGSEA. V lost 6 bases and J 6 bases, leaving 15 bases between the germline ends. This CDR3 has 12 residues.

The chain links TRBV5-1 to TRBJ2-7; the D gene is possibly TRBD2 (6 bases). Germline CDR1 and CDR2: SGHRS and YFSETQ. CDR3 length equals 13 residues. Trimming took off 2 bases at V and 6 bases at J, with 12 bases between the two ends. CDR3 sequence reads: CASSFAGSSEQYF. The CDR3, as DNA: TGCGCCAGCAGCTTTGCCGGGAGCAGCGAGCAGTACTTC.

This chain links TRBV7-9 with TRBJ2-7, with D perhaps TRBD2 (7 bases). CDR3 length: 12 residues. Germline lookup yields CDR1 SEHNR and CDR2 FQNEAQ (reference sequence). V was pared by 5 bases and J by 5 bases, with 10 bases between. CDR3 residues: CASSIGGDEQYF. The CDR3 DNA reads TGTGCCAGCAGCATAGGGGGGGACGAGCAGTACTTC.

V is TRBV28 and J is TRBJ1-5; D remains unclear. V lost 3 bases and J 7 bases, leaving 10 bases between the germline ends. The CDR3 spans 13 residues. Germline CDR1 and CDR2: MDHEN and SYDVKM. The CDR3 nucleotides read TGTGCCAGCAGTTTTGGTGGAGGGCAGCCCCAGCATTTT. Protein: CASSFGGGQPQHF.

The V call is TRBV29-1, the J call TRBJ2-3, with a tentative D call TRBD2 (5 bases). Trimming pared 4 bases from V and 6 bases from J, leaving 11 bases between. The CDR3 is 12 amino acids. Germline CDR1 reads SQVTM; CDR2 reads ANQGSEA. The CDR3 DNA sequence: TGCAGCGTTGGAGGGAGCTACGATACGCAGTATTTT. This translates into CSVGGSYDTQYF.

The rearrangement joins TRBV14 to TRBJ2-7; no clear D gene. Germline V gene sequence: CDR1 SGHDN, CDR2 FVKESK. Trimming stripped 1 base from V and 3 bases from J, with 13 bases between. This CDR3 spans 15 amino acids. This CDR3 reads CASSQAGPPFYEQYF. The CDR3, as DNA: TGTGCCAGCAGCCAAGCGGGTCCACCTTTCTACGAGCAGTACTTC.

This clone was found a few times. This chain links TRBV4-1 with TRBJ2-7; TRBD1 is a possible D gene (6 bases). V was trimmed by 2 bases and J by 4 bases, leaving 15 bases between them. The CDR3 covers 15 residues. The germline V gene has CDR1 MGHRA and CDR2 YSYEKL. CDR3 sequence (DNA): TGCGCCAGCAGCCAAAGGGACGGGACACCGTACGAGCAGTACTTC. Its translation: CASSQRDGTPYEQYF.